This record covers a single T cell receptor beta chain. Only in-frame clones appear in the TCRdb table, and some are missing; sequencing was by immunoSEQ multiplex PCR. Of approximately 150,000 clones in the sample, 70% to 90% were seen once. Time point indicated: blood 4 weeks post-SBRT, at nephrectomy. As for treatment: 15 Gy SBRT to primary tumor, nephrectomy 4 weeks later. This specimen comes from a study of radiation and T cells in renal cell carcinoma. From germline, CDR1 is SNHLY and CDR2 FYNNEI. Losses at the gene ends were 7 bases for V and 1 base for J; bases not matched to a gene: 6. There are 14 residues in the CDR3.

The sequences come from blood, collected from a patient whose treatment included radiotherapy and nephrectomy. This receptor was identified in a woman between 50 and 59 years old with renal cell carcinoma. The chain carries TRBV2 and TRBJ1-1; 7 bases fit TRBD1. The CDR3, as DNA: TGTGCCAGCAAGAGGAGGGGGCCGAACACTGAAGCTTTCTTT. This translates into CASKRRGPNTEAFF. Drawing the rest from reference TRBV2 and TRBJ1-1, the complete variable domain is EPEVTQTPSHQVTQMGQEVILRCVPISNHLYFYWYRQILGQKVEFLVSFYNNEISEKSEIFDDQFSVERPDGSNFTLKIRSTKLEDSAMYFCASKRRGPNTEAFFGQGTRLTVV.